The rows below give T cell receptor beta chains drawn from one sample of a study of blood T cell repertoires in COVID-19. Libraries were prepared by immunoSEQ multiplex PCR; TCRdb keeps only in-frame clonotypes and omits some of them. The table has about 350,000 clones, about nine tenths seen once. Sample: PBMCs or T cells enriched from blood (not recorded which). Receptors were obtained from a woman aged 25 to 39 who had been exposed to COVID-19. The CDR3 runs from the conserved cysteine through the conserved F or W. D genes are given only for firm matches. Some rows mark clone size as missing; the rest say once, few, many or name a class of expanded clone.

v_gene,d_gene,j_gene,abundance,CDR3aa,CDR3nt
TRBV5-6,.,TRBJ2-5,.,CASSEGETQYF,TGTGCCAGCAGCGAGGGAGAGACCCAGTACTTC
TRBV2,TRBD1,TRBJ2-1,.,CASKPWGQSWDEQFF,TGTGCCAGCAAGCCCTGGGGACAGTCCTGGGATGAGCAGTTCTTC
TRBV5-4,.,TRBJ2-3,.,CASSLTLATRTDTQYF,TGTGCCAGCAGCTTGACGCTAGCTACAAGGACAGATACGCAGTATTTT
TRBV19,.,TRBJ2-1,.,CASSIVVAEARSVEQFF,TGTGCCAGTAGTATCGTTGTGGCGGAAGCACGGTCGGTGGAGCAGTTCTTC
TRBV6-1,.,TRBJ2-7,.,CASSEWSYEQYF,TGTGCCAGCAGTGAATGGAGCTACGAGCAGTACTTC
TRBV10-3,.,TRBJ2-3,.,CAISLGGQDTDTQYF,TGTGCCATCAGCCTCGGGGGGCAGGACACAGATACGCAGTATTTT
TRBV19,TRBD1,TRBJ1-1,once,CASIKRRQGAQGTEAFF,TGTGCCAGTATTAAAAGGCGACAGGGGGCGCAAGGCACTGAAGCTTTCTTT
TRBV24-1,.,TRBJ1-5,few,CATSDSTGFQPQHF,TGTGCCACCAGTGATTCGACAGGTTTTCAGCCCCAGCATTTT
TRBV10-3,TRBD1,TRBJ2-5,.,CAISGGTGVLQETQYF,TGTGCCATCAGTGGGGGGACAGGGGTTTTGCAAGAGACCCAGTACTTC
TRBV19,TRBD1,TRBJ2-2,.,CASSITGAGELFF,TGTGCCAGTAGTATCACAGGGGCCGGGGAGCTGTTTTTT
TRBV12-3/TRBV12-4,.,TRBJ1-1,.,CASSLRLNEAFF,TGTGCCAGCAGTTTACGACTCAATGAAGCTTTCTTT
TRBV5-1,TRBD1,TRBJ2-2,.,CASKTTGGVPGELFF,TGCGCCAGCAAAACGACAGGGGGCGTCCCCGGGGAGCTGTTTTTT
TRBV9,.,TRBJ2-1,.,CASSVSGDDEQFF,TGTGCCAGCAGCGTATCAGGGGACGATGAGCAGTTCTTC
TRBV25-1,.,TRBJ2-1,once,CASSELRTGAANEQFF,TGTGCCAGCAGTGAATTAAGGACGGGAGCGGCCAATGAGCAGTTCTTC
TRBV27,.,TRBJ1-1,.,CASGPLRGNTEAFF,TGTGCCAGCGGTCCTCTCAGGGGGAACACTGAAGCTTTCTTT
TRBV6-5,TRBD2,TRBJ2-3,.,CASIAGGGTDTQYF,TGTGCCAGCATCGCGGGAGGAGGGACAGATACGCAGTATTTT
TRBV10-1,.,TRBJ2-5,.,CASSPSFQETQYF,TGCGCCAGCTCCCCCAGTTTCCAAGAGACCCAGTACTTC
TRBV11-2,.,TRBJ1-1,.,CASSSFWEAGTEAFF,TGTGCCAGCAGCTCCTTTTGGGAGGCGGGCACTGAAGCTTTCTTT
TRBV19,TRBD2,TRBJ2-1,.,CASSPLAGNDNEQFF,TGTGCCAGTAGTCCCCTAGCGGGGAATGACAATGAGCAGTTCTTC
TRBV15,.,TRBJ1-2,once,CATSRDQGRYGYTF,TGTGCCACCAGCAGAGATCAGGGGCGCTATGGCTACACCTTC
TRBV24-1,TRBD2,TRBJ2-1,.,CATSERRTSGKPNEQFF,TGTGCCACCAGTGAACGGCGCACTAGCGGGAAACCCAATGAGCAGTTCTTC
TRBV5-6,TRBD2,TRBJ2-7,.,CASSLLAGNYEQYF,TGTGCCAGCAGCTTGCTAGCGGGAAACTACGAGCAGTACTTC
TRBV28,.,TRBJ1-2,.,CASSLGGIQLGGYTF,TGTGCCAGCAGTTTAGGCGGGATTCAACTGGGAGGCTACACCTTC
TRBV5-1,.,TRBJ1-2,.,CASGPFAGGSDGYTF,TGCGCCAGCGGACCCTTTGCCGGGGGATCGGATGGCTACACCTTC
TRBV5-5,.,TRBJ1-4,.,CASSSATNEKLFF,TGTGCCAGCAGCTCAGCAACTAATGAAAAACTGTTTTTT
TRBV6-5,TRBD2,TRBJ2-3,.,CASSPTSGRVDTQYF,TGTGCCAGCAGCCCAACTAGCGGGAGGGTAGATACGCAGTATTTT
TRBV28,TRBD2,TRBJ2-3,.,CASSAGGRGTDTQYF,TGTGCCAGCAGTGCGGGGGGTCGGGGGACAGATACGCAGTATTTT
TRBV21-1,.,TRBJ2-7,.,CASSKIGRLARSSYEQYF,TGTGCCAGCAGCAAAATAGGGCGACTAGCGAGGAGCTCCTACGAGCAGTACTTC
TRBV2,.,TRBJ2-1,.,CASGILADSLLSYNEQFF,TGTGCCAGCGGGATCCTAGCGGACAGCTTACTCTCCTACAATGAGCAGTTCTTC
TRBV19,.,TRBJ2-7,.,CASSSRGSEQYF,TGTGCCAGTAGTTCAAGGGGTTCCGAGCAGTACTTC
TRBV9,TRBD2,TRBJ2-7,.,CASSVSRLAGEYEQYF,TGTGCCAGCAGCGTATCTAGGCTAGCGGGGGAATACGAGCAGTACTTC
TRBV11-1,TRBD2,TRBJ2-2,.,CASSRLAGGTGELFF,TGTGCCAGCAGTCGACTAGCGGGGGGCACCGGGGAGCTGTTTTTT
TRBV5-1,TRBD1,TRBJ1-1,.,CASSRTGDSTEAFF,TGCGCCAGCAGCAGGACAGGGGACAGCACTGAAGCTTTCTTT
TRBV7-8,.,TRBJ2-5,.,CASSLLVGGTQRETQYF,TGTGCCAGCAGCTTACTGGTAGGCGGGACCCAGAGGGAGACCCAGTACTTC
TRBV29-1,.,TRBJ2-7,.,CSVELASAYEQYF,TGCAGCGTTGAACTAGCGAGTGCCTACGAGCAGTACTTC
TRBV28,.,TRBJ1-1,.,CASSRRGLSITEAFF,TGTGCCAGCAGTCGGAGAGGGTTATCAATAACTGAAGCTTTCTTT
TRBV7-8,TRBD2,TRBJ2-2,once,CASSPPRTSETQPDTTPNTGELFF,TGTGCCAGCAGCCCGCCGCGGACTAGCGAGACACAACCCGACACCACGCCTAACACCGGGGAGCTGTTTTTT
TRBV27,TRBD2,TRBJ2-7,.,CASSFAGTSGVTYEQYF,TGTGCCAGCAGTTTCGCCGGGACTAGCGGGGTTACCTACGAGCAGTACTTC
TRBV11-3,TRBD1,TRBJ2-5,.,CASSLDRGTGAFRTQYF,TGTGCCAGCAGCTTAGATCGCGGGACAGGGGCCTTTCGGACCCAGTACTTC
TRBV7-9,.,TRBJ2-3,.,CASSPGHSTDTQYF,TGTGCCAGCAGCCCCGGACATAGCACAGATACGCAGTATTTT
TRBV7-2,.,TRBJ2-3,.,CASSPPTSSTDTQYF,TGTGCCAGCAGCCCCCCGACTAGTAGCACAGATACGCAGTATTTT
TRBV18,.,TRBJ2-7,.,CASSPRQGSSYEQYF,TGTGCCAGCTCACCGCGGCAGGGGAGCTCCTACGAGCAGTACTTC
TRBV14,.,TRBJ1-2,.,CASSQIGGLDGYTF,TGTGCCAGCAGCCAAATAGGCGGCTTAGACGGCTACACCTTC
TRBV19,.,TRBJ2-7,once,CASSIVVTQGYEQYF,TGTGCCAGTAGTATAGTGGTTACGCAGGGCTACGAGCAGTACTTC
TRBV29-1,.,TRBJ2-1,.,CTGYSTYNEQFF,TGCACAGGGTACAGTACCTACAATGAGCAGTTCTTC
TRBV7-3,.,TRBJ2-1,.,CASSLSSTNEQFF,TGTGCCAGCAGCTTAAGTTCTACCAATGAGCAGTTCTTC
TRBV25-1,TRBD2,TRBJ2-2,.,CASSPSGKGNGGELFF,TGTGCCAGCAGTCCTAGCGGGAAAGGAAACGGCGGGGAGCTGTTTTTT
TRBV18,TRBD1,TRBJ1-6,.,CASSPLGQGGDSPLHF,TGTGCCAGCTCACCACTTGGGCAAGGGGGCGATTCACCCCTCCACTTT
TRBV7-8,TRBD1,TRBJ1-2,.,CASSLETGETYGYTF,TGTGCCAGCAGCTTAGAGACAGGGGAGACTTATGGCTACACCTTC
TRBV4-1,.,TRBJ2-7,once,CASSSAYEQYF,TGCGCCAGCAGCAGCGCCTACGAGCAGTACTTC
TRBV21-1,.,TRBJ1-3,few,CAPRGTGNTIYF,TGTGCCCCAAGGGGCACAGGGAACACCATATATTTT
TRBV9,.,TRBJ2-3,.,CASQRTSTDTQYF,TGTGCCAGCCAACGTACTAGCACAGATACGCAGTATTTT
TRBV19,.,TRBJ2-1,.,CASSISQRSYNEQFF,TGTGCCAGTAGTATTAGCCAACGCTCCTACAATGAGCAGTTCTTC
TRBV7-9,.,TRBJ2-7,.,CASSLGFGQSSYEQYF,TGTGCCAGCAGCTTAGGATTCGGACAGAGCTCCTACGAGCAGTACTTC